The rows below give T cell receptor beta chains drawn from one sample of a study of naive and memory T cell subsets. TCRdb processed the UMI-ligation and nested PCR reads anew with MiXCR; each CDR3 protein has one entry. This table has about 1,400 distinct CDR3 sequences, roughly 7.4% appearing once. The sequenced material came from CD8+ TEMRA cells from blood. These TCRs come from a human donor in good health. CDR3s include the opening cysteine and the closing phenylalanine or tryptophan. Each record gives: D gene, J gene, clone size, V gene, CDR3 DNA, CDR3 protein. A D gene is named only where the DNA matches it firmly. Some rows have no size entry. The others give once, few or many, or a class for an expanded clone.

TRBD1 | TRBJ2-3 | NA | TRBV27 | TGTGCCAGTCGACAGGGAGGCACAGATACGCAGTATTTT | CASRQGGTDTQYF
TRBD1 | TRBJ1-2 | few | TRBV2 | TGTGCCAGCAGTGAAGCGCTTCCAGGGGGCGATGGCTACACCTTC | CASSEALPGGDGYTF
NA | TRBJ2-5 | NA | TRBV7-8 | TGTGCCAGCAGCTTAAGGGAACAACAGAAAGAGACCCAGTACTTC | CASSLREQQKETQYF
NA | TRBJ2-5 | many | TRBV9 | TGTGCCAGCAGCGTAGCTTGGGGATCGCAAGAGACCCAGTACTTC | CASSVAWGSQETQYF
TRBD2 | TRBJ2-1 | NA | TRBV24-1 | TGTGCCACCAGCGCATCGGGACTAGCGGAAGAGCAGTTCTTC | CATSASGLAEEQFF
NA | TRBJ1-5 | many | TRBV28 | TGTGCCAGCAATTGGGATGATGGCAATCAGCCCCAGCATTTT | CASNWDDGNQPQHF
NA | TRBJ1-1 | many | TRBV6-4 | TGTGCCAGCAGTGAATCCGCCAGGGGTGACGCCGAAGCTTTCTTT | CASSESARGDAEAFF
NA | TRBJ2-2 | few | TRBV15 | TGTGCCACTACCCAGGGGAATTCGAACACCGGGGAGCTGTTTTTT | CATTQGNSNTGELFF
TRBD1 | TRBJ2-7 | NA | TRBV2 | TGTGCCAGCTTCTTGACAGGGGGCCCTGGCCCCTACGAGCAGTACTTC | CASFLTGGPGPYEQYF
TRBD2 | TRBJ2-2 | many | TRBV5-4 | TGTGCCAGCAGTTCCGGACTAGCGGGAGGGCCCGACACCGGGGAGCTGTTTTTT | CASSSGLAGGPDTGELFF
TRBD2 | TRBJ2-3 | few | TRBV29-1 | TGCAGCGACACCGGGACTAGGGGCGCAGATACGCAGTATTTT | CSDTGTRGADTQYF
NA | TRBJ2-1 | few | TRBV5-6 | TGTGCCAGCAGCTTCGGCAGGCCCCAAGAGTTCTTC | CASSFGRPQEFF
TRBD2 | TRBJ2-7 | few | TRBV9 | TGTGCCAGCAGCGTAGGAGGGACTAGCGCGCTAAGCGAGCAGTACTTC | CASSVGGTSALSEQYF
NA | TRBJ2-6 | many | TRBV6-4 | TGTGCCAGCAGTGATCACTCTGGGGCCAACGTCCTGACTTTC | CASSDHSGANVLTF
NA | TRBJ2-7 | few | TRBV7-9 | TGTGCCAGCAGCCTAGGGTGGACTTCCTACGAGCAGTACTTC | CASSLGWTSYEQYF
NA | TRBJ2-1 | NA | TRBV6-5 | TGTGCCAGCAGTTACTCGAAGCGGAGCTCCTACAATGAGCAGTTCTTC | CASSYSKRSSYNEQFF
NA | TRBJ1-6 | medium-sized | TRBV6-5 | TGTGCCAGCAGTTACTATGGGACGGAAAATTCACCCCTCCACTTT | CASSYYGTENSPLHF
NA | TRBJ2-7 | few | TRBV20-1 | TGCAGTGCTAGAGCCCACTCCAGGAGGGGGGGGTCCTACGAGCAGTACTTC | CSARAHSRRGGSYEQYF
NA | TRBJ2-5 | many | TRBV2 | TGTGCCAGCAGCCATTGGGCAGCCACTGAAGAGACCCAGTACTTC | CASSHWAATEETQYF
TRBD2 | TRBJ2-1 | many | TRBV6-5 | TGTGCCAGCAGCCGACTAGCGGGAGGGTACAATGAGCAGTTCTTC | CASSRLAGGYNEQFF
NA | TRBJ1-1 | few | TRBV27 | TGTGCCAGCATCCAAGGGAGGGTAGCTTTCTTT | CASIQGRVAFF
TRBD1 | TRBJ1-5 | many | TRBV9 | TGTGCCAGCAGCGTTGGACAGGCAGGGCCCCAGCATTTT | CASSVGQAGPQHF
NA | TRBJ1-1 | many | TRBV14 | TGTGCCAGCAGCCCCGGCGGGTCGTGGAACACTGAAGCTTTCTTT | CASSPGGSWNTEAFF
NA | TRBJ1-1 | many | TRBV12-3/TRBV12-4 | TGTGCCAGCAGTTCAGGGTCAGGGCCGGCTTTCTTT | CASSSGSGPAFF
NA | TRBJ1-5 | few | TRBV5-6 | TGTGCCAGCAGCTTGGCGGGAGGGGGCAATCAGCCCCAGCATTTT | CASSLAGGGNQPQHF
TRBD2 | TRBJ2-2 | NA | TRBV20-1 | TGCAGTGCTAGATCGCAGACTAGCGGCTACACCGGGGAGCTGTTTTTT | CSARSQTSGYTGELFF
NA | TRBJ2-1 | large | TRBV20-1 | TGCAGTGCTAGACTAGGGGAGAATGAGCAGTTCTTC | CSARLGENEQFF
NA | TRBJ1-2 | NA | TRBV12-3/TRBV12-4 | TGTGCCAGCAGAACAGCCTATGGCTACACCTTC | CASRTAYGYTF
NA | TRBJ1-2 | NA | TRBV20-1 | TGCAGTGCTAGGGACAGCTCGGTCTATGGCTACACCTTC | CSARDSSVYGYTF
NA | TRBJ2-3 | few | TRBV4-1 | TGCGCCAGCAGCCAAGACCCCGAAGATACGCAGTATTTT | CASSQDPEDTQYF
TRBD2 | TRBJ2-7 | many | TRBV3-1 | TGTGCCAGCAGCCAAGTCGCGGGAGGGAACTACGAGCAGTACTTC | CASSQVAGGNYEQYF
TRBD2 | TRBJ2-1 | NA | TRBV4-1 | TGCGCCAGCAGCCAGAGGGGGCTAGCGGGAGAAAATGAGCAGTTCTTC | CASSQRGLAGENEQFF
NA | TRBJ1-1 | many | TRBV14 | TGTGCCAGCAGCAAGGACACTGAAGCTTTCTTT | CASSKDTEAFF
TRBD2 | TRBJ2-1 | many | TRBV20-1 | TGCAGTGCTCCACGAGCCCAGGCTCTAGCGGGATTGTTCTTC | CSAPRAQALAGLFF
TRBD2 | TRBJ2-5 | medium-sized | TRBV9 | TGTGCCAGCAGCCCACTTAGCGGGAGGGCGGAGACCCAGTACTTC | CASSPLSGRAETQYF
TRBD1 | TRBJ1-2 | few | TRBV12-5 | TGTGCTAGTGCCCGGACAGGGGACGGCTACACCTTC | CASARTGDGYTF
NA | TRBJ1-2 | many | TRBV11-2 | TGTGCCAGCAGCTTAGGGGAGGGGAAAGCTAACTATGGCTACACCTTC | CASSLGEGKANYGYTF
NA | TRBJ2-7 | many | TRBV5-6 | TGTGCCAGCAGCTTGGGTCCGTCGGAGACCTACGAGCAGTACTTC | CASSLGPSETYEQYF